The 3 T cell receptor beta chains presented below share a single source sample, sequenced in a study of T cells in localized non-small cell lung cancer. This table comes from immunoSEQ multiplex PCR, and its TCRdb copy is limited to in-frame clones, with some not included. The sample has some 35,000 clones, 85% to 95% seen once. This sample comprised peripheral blood, obtained before any cancer treatment. These receptors were collected from a female donor over 55 with stage I lung adenocarcinoma.

The rearrangement joins TRBV7-9 to TRBJ2-1; D perhaps matches TRBD1 (5 bases). CDR3 length: 13 residues. Trimming removed 5 bases from V and 3 bases from J, with 8 bases in between. The germline CDR1 and CDR2 sequences are SEHNR and FQNEAQ (reference sequence). CDR3 residues: CASSPTGYNEQFF. Here the CDR3 DNA reads TGTGCCAGCAGCCCTACAGGCTACAATGAGCAGTTCTTC.

This chain links TRBV6-5 with TRBJ2-1; 10 nucleotides line up with TRBD1. Trimming took 5 bases from V and 7 from J; bases not matched to a gene: 5. Germline V gene data show CDR1 as MNHEY and CDR2 as SVGAGI. The CDR3 is made up of 14 amino acids. CDR3 in amino acids: CASSKRTGGNEQFF. DNA of the CDR3: TGTGCCAGCAGTAAAAGGACAGGGGGGAATGAGCAGTTCTTC.

The rearrangement links TRBV5-1 to TRBJ2-3; 7 bases align to TRBD2. Unmatched junction bases numbered 7, after V lost 0 bases and J lost 0 bases. This CDR3 comprises 17 residues. Germline CDR1 and CDR2: SGHRS and YFSETQ. The chain's CDR3 is CASSLGGSGTSTDTQYF. The CDR3 region has the DNA TGCGCCAGCAGCTTGGGGGGAAGCGGGACTAGCACAGATACGCAGTATTTT.